This TCR beta chain stems from a study of molecular identifiers for immune sequencing clone quantification. Study findings and constraints: Clones with over 20 RNA copies captured over 99% of effector molecules but under 1% of naive ones.

Using its own MiXCR run on the PCR reads, TCRdb lists one record per CDR3 protein. This table has about 640,000 distinct CDR3 sequences, about 20% appearing once. CDR1 is KGHSH and CDR2 is LQKENI in the germline V gene. This CDR3 comprises 12 residues. Trimming took 6 bases from V and 10 from J, leaving 13 bases between them. Ten or more counts support this clonotype. Its antigen is still unknown. The source is a human donor in good health. Some libraries in this study had Jurkat cell RNA spiked in. The sequencing sample was made of naive CD8+ T cells from blood, with Jurkat cell RNA spiked in. Subset of the sample: FACS-sorted CD8+CD4-CCR7+CD45RA+ naive T cells. The rearrangement links TRBV18 to TRBJ2-1; D might be TRBD1 (6 bases). The CDR3 spells CASSTGLGEQFF. The CDR3 nucleotides are TGTGCCAGCTCTACAGGGTTAGGGGAGCAGTTCTTC.